The present T cell receptor beta chain was sequenced within a study of shared clonotypes between healthy human individuals. Only in-frame clones appear in the TCRdb table, and some are missing; sequencing was by immunoSEQ multiplex PCR. Of millions of clones in the sample, over 85% were seen once. The TCR comes from a young man in good health. What was sequenced was naive CD4+ T cells sorted from blood. Subset: CD45RA+ positively selected.

CDR3: CASNPDRGDTEAFF. CDR3 bases: TGTGCCAGTAACCCGGACAGGGGAGACACTGAAGCTTTCTTT. The V call is TRBV19, the J call TRBJ1-1; TRBD1 matches at 9 bases. The CDR3 loop spans 14 amino acids. The germline gives CDR1 LNHDA, CDR2 SQIVND (reference sequence). V dropped 7 bases and J dropped 3; count of bases not matched to a gene: 6.